Presented here are 13 T cell receptor beta chains from one specimen sequenced in a study of shared clonotypes between healthy human individuals (TCRdb year 2020). Preparation of the library involved the immunoSEQ multiplex PCR assay. TCRdb re-hosts the immuneACCESS table, in-frame sequences only. Its copies lack some clones; in the studies checked, an unresolved V gene accounts for under half of them, and the cause for the rest is not known. The sample table lists 450,000 to 650,000 clones, roughly 72% of them with a count of one. The ten biggest clones cover about 11% of the sample. Material for sequencing was PBMCs. These receptors all stem from a woman aged 40 to 50 in good health. Some clones in this sample may be carry-over from other donors' samples.

This chain uses TRBV6-4 with TRBJ2-7; unclear D gene. Trimming stripped 7 bases from V and 0 bases from J, with 7 bases between. CDR1 is MRHNA and CDR2 is SNTAGT in the germline V gene. The CDR3 totals 12 residues. CDR3: CASKAFSYEQYF. In nucleotides, the CDR3 is TGTGCCAGCAAAGCTTTCTCCTACGAGCAGTACTTC.

This clone appeared a few times. V usage is TRBV6-6 and J usage is TRBJ2-1; D is perhaps TRBD2 (5 bases). Germline V gene sequence: CDR1 MNHNY, CDR2 SVGAGI (reference sequence). The CDR3 runs to 14 residues. The V and J ends lost 6 bases and 3 bases respectively, with 12 bases between them. CDR3 residues: CASSLTIFYNEQFF. The CDR3 DNA follows: TGTGCCAGCAGCCTGACTATATTCTACAATGAGCAGTTCTTC.

As for this clone: One base away lies a much larger clone, so this may be a sequencing read error. Other nucleotide sequences in the sample specify the same CDR3. V gene TRBV28 combines with J gene TRBJ2-3; D gene uncertain. This CDR3 is 12 amino acids long. The germline gives CDR1 MDHEN, CDR2 SYDVKM. Between the trimmed V and J ends, which lost 6 bases and 0 bases, there was a span of 4 bases. Here the CDR3 reads CASRGSTDTQYF. DNA of the CDR3: TGTGCCAGCAGGGGGAGCACAGATACGCAGTATTTT.

This clone has a handful of counts. The chain employs TRBV28 and TRBJ1-5; tentative D call: TRBD1 (6 bases). Germline CDR1 is MDHEN and CDR2 is SYDVKM. V shed 5 bases and J shed 5 bases, with 13 bases lying between them. The CDR3 sequence is 14 residues long. The CDR3 here is CASSVPGAYQPQHF. CDR3 nucleotide sequence: TGTGCCAGCAGTGTCCCGGGGGCTTATCAGCCCCAGCATTTT.

This clone was observed once. The V call is TRBV7-9, the J call TRBJ1-2, with D maybe TRBD1 (5 bases). Deletions cut 7 bases from V and 1 base from J, with 7 bases between. The CDR3 is 12 amino acids. Per the germline V gene, CDR1 is SEHNR and CDR2 is FQNEAQ (reference sequence). The chain's CDR3 is CASMQGNYGYTF. The CDR3 nucleotides are TGTGCCAGCATGCAGGGTAACTATGGCTACACCTTC.

The sample holds a few counts of this clone. The chain is built from TRBV13 and TRBJ2-7, with D perhaps matching TRBD1 (5 bases). The length of the CDR3 is 14 residues. Germline V gives CDR1 PRHDT, CDR2 FYEKMQ (reference sequence). Between the trimmed V and J ends, which lost 1 base and 2 bases, there was a span of 9 bases. CDR3 bases: TGTGCCAGCAGCTTAGAGGGGCAAACCTACGAGCAGTACTTC. This translates into CASSLEGQTYEQYF.

The chain is built from TRBV28 and TRBJ2-5; tentatively, D is TRBD1 or TRBD2 (5 bases each). TRBJ2-7 explains the end of the DNA better; the J call may be wrong. This CDR3 is 13 amino acids long. Germline CDR1 MDHEN, CDR2 SYDVKM. CDR3 sequence reads: CASSLGPGREQYF. The DNA for the CDR3 is TGTGCCAGCAGTTTGGGACCCGGGCGCGAGCAGTACTTC.

The chain is built from TRBV29-1 and TRBJ1-1, with 7 bases fitting TRBD1. Germline-derived CDR1 and CDR2 are SQVTM and ANQGSEA. This CDR3 spans 14 amino acids. Trimming took 2 bases from V and 4 from J; bases not matched to a gene: 7. The CDR3 DNA follows: TGCAGCGTTGAAAACAGGGGAGGTGTCACTGAAGCTTTCTTT. This gives the protein CSVENRGGVTEAFF.

V gene TRBV5-4 combines with J gene TRBJ2-7, with 7 positions matching TRBD2. There are 15 residues in the CDR3. Germline assignment: CDR1 SGHNT and CDR2 YYREEE (reference sequence). With 1 base clipped from V and 7 bases from J, the junction kept 11 bases outside the gene matches. CDR3 nucleotides: TGTGCCAGCAGCTTGTGGGGGGGGAACCTACGTGAGCAGTACTTC. It is translated as CASSLWGGNLREQYF.

The chain is built from TRBV2 and TRBJ2-7; tentatively, D is TRBD2 (6 bases). Trimming cost V 9 bases and J 5 bases, with 17 bases left between them. This CDR3 has 13 amino acids. Germline V gives CDR1 SNHLY, CDR2 FYNNEI. CDR3 loop: CARSSWDSNEQYF. The CDR3, as DNA: TGTGCCAGATCCTCCTGGGACTCTAACGAGCAGTACTTC.

The gene calls are TRBV6-6 and TRBJ2-4; D unresolved. Looked up from germline, CDR1 is MNHNY and CDR2 is SVGAGI (reference sequence). The CDR3 is 12 residues long. V lost 0 bases, J lost 13 bases, and 10 bases lay in between. This CDR3 is CASSYSGFRQYF. Here the CDR3 DNA reads TGTGCCAGCAGTTACTCGGGCTTTAGACAGTACTTC.

A word on this clone: Given a far larger clone just one base away, this is likely a sequencing read error. Other DNA sequences in the sample encode the same CDR3. The CDR3 here is CAWSTGARNGYTF. The CDR3 DNA sequence: TGTGCCTGGTCCACCGGGGCACGGAATGGCTACACCTTC. The rearrangement links TRBV30 to TRBJ1-2; D may be TRBD1 (5 bases). Looked up from germline, CDR1 is GTSNPN and CDR2 is SVGIG (reference sequence). CDR3 length equals 13 residues. V lost 5 bases and J 6 bases, leaving 16 bases between the germline ends. Full variable domain (missing parts from reference TRBV30 and TRBJ1-2): SQTIHQWPATLVQPVGSPLSLECTVEGTSNPNLYWYRQAAGRGLQLLFYSVGIGQISSEVPQNLSASRPQDRQFILSSKKLLLSDSGFYLCAWSTGARNGYTFGSGTRLTVV.

V and J are TRBV6-1 and TRBJ1-1; D perhaps matches TRBD1 (5 bases). The CDR3 loop spans 13 amino acids. From germline, CDR1 is MNHNS and CDR2 SASEGT. Trimming took 0 bases from V and 6 from J, leaving 8 bases between them. The CDR3 reads CASSEAGTPEAFF. Written as DNA, the CDR3 is TGTGCCAGCAGTGAAGCAGGGACCCCTGAAGCTTTCTTT.